This TCR beta chain was sequenced in a study of OX40 agonist ivuxolimab in advanced cancers. For the study at large: Hepatocellular carcinoma, melanoma, renal cell or head and neck cancer was diagnosed in the dose-escalation patients. Around 40% of patients had received prior checkpoint inhibitor therapy. Study-wide results and limits: There were also nonresponders showing low normalized T-cell clonal expansion.

The method was immunoSEQ multiplex PCR; TCRdb's version includes in-frame clones alone and lacks a portion of them. The data contain around 60,000 clones, about 93% of them singletons. The CDR3 has 17 residues. Blood specimens came from baseline, cycle 4 day 1, and cycle 7 day 1. About this clone: Its matching antigen is unknown.

The TCR originated in an adult with an advanced solid tumor such as melanoma, head and neck, liver or kidney cancer. V usage is TRBV12-2 and J usage is TRBJ2-2. TRBV12-2 is shown as a pseudogene. Here the sequenced sample was CD4+ or CD8+ T cells sorted from blood, taken in a trial of the OX40 agonist ivuxolimab. CDR3 protein: CASRLDLNWGNTGELFF. The CDR3 DNA sequence: TGTGCAAGTCGCTTAGATTTGAATTGGGGGAACACCGGGGAGCTGTTTTTT.